The sequence of this T cell receptor beta chain was determined in a study of patients and donors after allogeneic stem cell transplantation. TCRdb passed the RT-PCR reads through MiXCR, listing each CDR3 protein once. The sample has approximately 410,000 distinct CDR3 sequences, 15% to 20% seen once; the top ten hold 7% to 7.5%. This clonotype was seen only a few times. CDR3 size: 15 residues. Trimming removed 7 bases from V and 2 bases from J, with 15 bases in between. Germline-derived CDR1 and CDR2 are MDHEN and SYDVKM. The chain couples TRBV28 to TRBJ1-5, with D tentatively TRBD1 (5 bases). The material sequenced was blood, either unsorted or a sorted T cell fraction (not recorded which). This receptor was obtained from a human donor who was either an allogeneic HSCT recipient or a stem cell or donor lymphocyte infusion donor (not recorded which). It is not recorded whose cells these are; they may come from a transplant donor. The CDR3 coding sequence is TGTGCCAGCACCCGGCCGGGGGGAGGCAATCAGCCCCAGCATTTT. It yields the protein CASTRPGGGNQPQHF.